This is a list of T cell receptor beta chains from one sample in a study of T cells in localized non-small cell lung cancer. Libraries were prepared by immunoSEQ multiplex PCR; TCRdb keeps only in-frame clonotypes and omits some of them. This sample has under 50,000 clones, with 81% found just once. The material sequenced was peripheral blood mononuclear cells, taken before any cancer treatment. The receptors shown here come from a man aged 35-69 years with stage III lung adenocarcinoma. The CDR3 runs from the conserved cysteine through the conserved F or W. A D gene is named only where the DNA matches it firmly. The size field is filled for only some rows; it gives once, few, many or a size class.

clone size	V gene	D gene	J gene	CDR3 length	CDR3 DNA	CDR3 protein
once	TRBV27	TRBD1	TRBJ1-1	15	TGTGCCAGCAGTTTAGGTGCAGGGGGGAACACTGAAGCTTTCTTT	CASSLGAGGNTEAFF
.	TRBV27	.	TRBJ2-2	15	TGTGCCAGCAGTTTCAGGTGGAAGAACACCGGGGAGCTGTTTTTT	CASSFRWKNTGELFF
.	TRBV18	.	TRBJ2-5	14	TGTGCCAGCTCACAAACCCCCAGGGAAGAGACCCAGTACTTC	CASSQTPREETQYF
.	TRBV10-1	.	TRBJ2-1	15	TGCGCCAGCAGTGATTACGTGGGGCTTAACAATGAGCAGTTCTTC	CASSDYVGLNNEQFF
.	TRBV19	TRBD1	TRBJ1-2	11	TGTGCCAGTAGGGACAGGGCCGACTACACCTTC	CASRDRADYTF
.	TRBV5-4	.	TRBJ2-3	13	TGTGCCAGCAGCTCCGTCCTCACAGATACGCAGTATTTT	CASSSVLTDTQYF
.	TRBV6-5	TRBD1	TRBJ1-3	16	TGTGCCAGCAGTTTGGACAGGCCAACCTATGGAAACACCATATATTTT	CASSLDRPTYGNTIYF
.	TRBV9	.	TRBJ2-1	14	TGTGCCAGCAGCTGGGGGGCAGGGGACAATGAGCAGTTCTTC	CASSWGAGDNEQFF
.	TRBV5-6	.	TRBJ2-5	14	TGTGCCAGCAGCCCCTGGGTCATGCAAGAGACCCAGTACTTC	CASSPWVMQETQYF
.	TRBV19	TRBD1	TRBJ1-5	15	TGTGCCAGTAGTATAACGGGACAGGTCAATCAGCCCCAGCATTTT	CASSITGQVNQPQHF
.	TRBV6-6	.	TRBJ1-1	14	TGTGCCAGCAGTTACGGGTCGAAGAACACTGAAGCTTTCTTT	CASSYGSKNTEAFF
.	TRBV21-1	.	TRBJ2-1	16	TGTGCCAGCAGCAAAGAGGCCCAGCGGGGTTACAATGAGCAGTTCTTC	CASSKEAQRGYNEQFF
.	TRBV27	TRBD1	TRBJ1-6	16	TGTGCCAGCAGACCGACAGGGATCAACTATAATTCACCCCTCCACTTT	CASRPTGINYNSPLHF
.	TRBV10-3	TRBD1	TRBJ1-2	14	TGTGCCATCAAGGGGACAGCCGAGGCTGCTGGCTACACCTTC	CAIKGTAEAAGYTF
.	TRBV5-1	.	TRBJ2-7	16	TGCGCCAGCAGCTTGGCCGGGGTAACCTATGCTCCCGAGCAGTACTTC	CASSLAGVTYAPEQYF
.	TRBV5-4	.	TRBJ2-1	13	TGTGCCAGCAGCTTAGGAGGGTACAATGAGCAGTTCTTC	CASSLGGYNEQFF
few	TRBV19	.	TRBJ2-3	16	TGTGCCAGTAGTATAAAGGCACAGACTAGCACAGATACGCAGTATTTT	CASSIKAQTSTDTQYF
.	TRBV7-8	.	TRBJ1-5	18	TGTGCCAGCAGCTTAGAAGTGGTTAGCGCCTATAGCAATCAGCCCCAGCATTTT	CASSLEVVSAYSNQPQHF
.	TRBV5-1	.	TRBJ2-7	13	TGCGCCAGCAGCTTGACACAGGGCCACGAGCAGTACTTC	CASSLTQGHEQYF
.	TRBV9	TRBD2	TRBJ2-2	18	TGTGCCAGCAGCGCTTTGAGAGGGGAGGGTTCGAACACCGGGGAGCTGTTTTTT	CASSALRGEGSNTGELFF
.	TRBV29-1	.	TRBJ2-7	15	TGCAGCGCTAATTGGGGGGTCGGCGGTTCCTACGAGCAGTACTTC	CSANWGVGGSYEQYF
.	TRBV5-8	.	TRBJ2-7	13	TGTGCCAGCAGCTTGGGGACTAACTACGAGCAGTACTTC	CASSLGTNYEQYF
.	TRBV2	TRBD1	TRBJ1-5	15	TGTGCCAGCAGACGACAGGGCGGTGGCAATCAGCCCCAGCATTTT	CASRRQGGGNQPQHF
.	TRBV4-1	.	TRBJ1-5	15	TGCGCCAGCAGCCAATCAGGGACTAGCAATCAGCCCCAGCATTTT	CASSQSGTSNQPQHF
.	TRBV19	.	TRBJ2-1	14	TGTGCCAGTAGTACCCCTGGACTCTACAATGAGCAGTTCTTC	CASSTPGLYNEQFF
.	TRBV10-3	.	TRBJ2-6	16	TGTGCCATCAGTGAGTCGGGGGGTACTGGGGCCAACGTCCTGACTTTC	CAISESGGTGANVLTF
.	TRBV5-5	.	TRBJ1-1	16	TGTGCCAGCAGCTTGGGACTCGGGGGACAAGACACTGAAGCTTTCTTT	CASSLGLGGQDTEAFF
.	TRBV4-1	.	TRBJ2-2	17	TGCGCCAGCAGCCAAGATTTGGGTTTCGGAGACACCGGGGAGCTGTTTTTT	CASSQDLGFGDTGELFF
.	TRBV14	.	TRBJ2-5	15	TGTGCCAGCAGCCAAGAGGGTTGGTACCAAGAGACCCAGTACTTC	CASSQEGWYQETQYF
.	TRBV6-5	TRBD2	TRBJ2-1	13	TGTGCCAGCAGTTACGTGGGGGGGAATGAGCAGTTCTTC	CASSYVGGNEQFF
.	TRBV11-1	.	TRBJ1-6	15	TGTGCCAGCAGCCTCACAGGGTTTCAAAATTCACCCCTCCACTTT	CASSLTGFQNSPLHF
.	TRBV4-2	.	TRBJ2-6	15	TGTGCCAGCAGCCGATTTACATCTGGGGCCAACGTCCTGACTTTC	CASSRFTSGANVLTF
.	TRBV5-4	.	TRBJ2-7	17	TGTGCCAGCAGCCTTACCTCCGACAGGGAGGGCTTCTACGAGCAGTACTTC	CASSLTSDREGFYEQYF
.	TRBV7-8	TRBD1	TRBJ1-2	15	TGTGCCAGCAGCTCCCGACAGGGGGCCCATACCGGCTACACCTTC	CASSSRQGAHTGYTF
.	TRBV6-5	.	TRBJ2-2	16	TGTGCCAGCAGTTACTGGGGCCTCGAGGACACCGGGGAGCTGTTTTTT	CASSYWGLEDTGELFF
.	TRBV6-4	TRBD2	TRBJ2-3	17	TGTGCCAGCAGTGACTCGACTAGCGGGGGGGGCACAGATACGCAGTATTTT	CASSDSTSGGGTDTQYF
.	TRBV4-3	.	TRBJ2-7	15	TGCGCCAGCAGCCAAGAAGGCCTCCCAACCTACGAGCAGTACTTC	CASSQEGLPTYEQYF
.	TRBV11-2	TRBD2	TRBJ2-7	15	TGTGCCAGCAGCTTATCGATAGCGGGGGGGCGGGAGCAGTACTTC	CASSLSIAGGREQYF
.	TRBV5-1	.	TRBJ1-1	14	TGCGCCAGCAGCGGTGGGACGGTGAACACTGAAGCTTTCTTT	CASSGGTVNTEAFF
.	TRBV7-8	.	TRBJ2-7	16	TGTGCCAGCAGCCGATCTACGGGAGCCAGCTCCTACGAGCAGTACTTC	CASSRSTGASSYEQYF
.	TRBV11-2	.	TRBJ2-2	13	TGTGCCAGCAGCTTCATAGTGGGTGGGGAGCTGTTTTTT	CASSFIVGGELFF
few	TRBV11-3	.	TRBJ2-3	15	TGTGCCAGCAGCTTAGTCGAGACGACCCCCGATACGCAGTATTTT	CASSLVETTPDTQYF
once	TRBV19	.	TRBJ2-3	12	TGTGCCAGTAGTATCTCATGGGATACGCAGTATTTT	CASSISWDTQYF
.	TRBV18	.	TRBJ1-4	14	TGTGCCAGCTCACCTATAGGTTCAGACGAAAAACTGTTTTTT	CASSPIGSDEKLFF
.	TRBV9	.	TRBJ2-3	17	TGTGCCAGCAGTGTAAGCAAGGCTAGCGTCTTCACAGATACGCAGTATTTT	CASSVSKASVFTDTQYF
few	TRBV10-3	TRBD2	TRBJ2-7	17	TGTGCCATCAGTGAAATAGGATGGGCTAGCGGGGCCTACGAGCAGTACTTC	CAISEIGWASGAYEQYF
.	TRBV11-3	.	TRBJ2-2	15	TGTGCCAGCAGCTCACGGCAGGCCGACACCGGGGAGCTGTTTTTT	CASSSRQADTGELFF
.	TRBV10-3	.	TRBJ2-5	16	TGTGCCATCAGTGAGTCCGCGGGACAGCCTCAAGAGACCCAGTACTTC	CAISESAGQPQETQYF
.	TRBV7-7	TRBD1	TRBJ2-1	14	TGTGCCAGCAGCTTGGGGACAGGGAGCTATGAGCAGTTCTTC	CASSLGTGSYEQFF
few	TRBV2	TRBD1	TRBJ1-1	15	TGTGCCAGCAGTGCTTGGGACAGGGGGAACACTGAAGCTTTCTTT	CASSAWDRGNTEAFF
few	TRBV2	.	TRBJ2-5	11	TGTGCCAGCATGGTCTTTGAGACCCAGTACTTC	CASMVFETQYF